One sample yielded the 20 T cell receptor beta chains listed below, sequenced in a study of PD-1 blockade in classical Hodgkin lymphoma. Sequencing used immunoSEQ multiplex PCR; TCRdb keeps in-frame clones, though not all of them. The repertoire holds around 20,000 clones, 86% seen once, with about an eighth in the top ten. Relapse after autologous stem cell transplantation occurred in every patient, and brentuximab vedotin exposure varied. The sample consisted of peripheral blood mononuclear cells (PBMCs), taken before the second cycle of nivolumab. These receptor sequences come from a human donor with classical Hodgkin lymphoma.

This CDR3 is CAIRYLTGDAHGYTF. The DNA for the CDR3 is TGTGCCATCAGGTATCTGACAGGGGATGCCCATGGCTACACCTTC. The chain recombines TRBV10-3 with TRBJ1-2; 8 bases are shared with TRBD1. CDR3 length equals 15 residues. The trim removed 6 bases at V and 6 bases at J, leaving 12 bases unmatched. The germline gives CDR1 ENHRY, CDR2 SYGVKD.

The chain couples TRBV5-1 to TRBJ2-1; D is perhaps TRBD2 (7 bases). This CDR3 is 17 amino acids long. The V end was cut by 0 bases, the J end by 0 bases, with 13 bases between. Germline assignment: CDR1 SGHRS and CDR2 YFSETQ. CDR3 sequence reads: CASSLAGGGGSYNEQFF. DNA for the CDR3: TGCGCCAGCAGCTTGGCCGGGGGAGGGGGCTCCTACAATGAGCAGTTCTTC. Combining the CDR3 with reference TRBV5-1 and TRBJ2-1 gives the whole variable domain KAGVTQTPRYLIKTRGQQVTLSCSPISGHRSVSWYQQTPGQGLQFLFEYFSETQRNKGNFPGRFSGRQFSNSRSEMNVSTLELGDSALYLCASSLAGGGGSYNEQFFGPGTRLTVL.

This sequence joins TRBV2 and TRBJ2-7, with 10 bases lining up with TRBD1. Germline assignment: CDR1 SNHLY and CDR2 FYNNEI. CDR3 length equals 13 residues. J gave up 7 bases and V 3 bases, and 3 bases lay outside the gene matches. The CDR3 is CASSEGQGREQYF. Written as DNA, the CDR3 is TGTGCCAGCAGTGAGGGACAGGGGAGGGAGCAGTACTTC. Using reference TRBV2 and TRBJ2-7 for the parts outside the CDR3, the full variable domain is EPEVTQTPSHQVTQMGQEVILRCVPISNHLYFYWYRQILGQKVEFLVSFYNNEISEKSEIFDDQFSVERPDGSNFTLKIRSTKLEDSAMYFCASSEGQGREQYFGPGTRLTVT.

The CDR3 reads CASSTGQGLEQYF. The CDR3, as DNA: TGTGCCAGCAGTACAGGACAGGGCCTCGAGCAGTACTTC. V gene TRBV2 combines with J gene TRBJ2-7; 8 positions agree with TRBD1. CDR1 is SNHLY and CDR2 is FYNNEI in the germline V gene. Trimming cost V 5 bases and J 6 bases; bases outside gene matches: 6. The CDR3 runs to 13 residues. Filled out from reference TRBV2 and TRBJ2-7, the complete variable domain reads EPEVTQTPSHQVTQMGQEVILRCVPISNHLYFYWYRQILGQKVEFLVSFYNNEISEKSEIFDDQFSVERPDGSNFTLKIRSTKLEDSAMYFCASSTGQGLEQYFGPGTRLTVT.

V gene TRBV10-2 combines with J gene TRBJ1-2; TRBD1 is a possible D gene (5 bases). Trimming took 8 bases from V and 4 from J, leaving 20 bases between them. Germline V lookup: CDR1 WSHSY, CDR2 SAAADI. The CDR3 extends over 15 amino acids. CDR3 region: CASLPVRRGPYGYTF. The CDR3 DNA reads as TGCGCCAGCCTCCCCGTTCGGCGGGGACCCTATGGCTACACCTTC.

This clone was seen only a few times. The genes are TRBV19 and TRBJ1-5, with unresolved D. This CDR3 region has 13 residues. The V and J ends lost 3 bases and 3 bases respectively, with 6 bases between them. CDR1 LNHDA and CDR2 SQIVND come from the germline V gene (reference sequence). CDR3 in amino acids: CASSMAANQPQHF. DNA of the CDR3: TGTGCCAGTAGTATGGCAGCCAATCAGCCCCAGCATTTT.

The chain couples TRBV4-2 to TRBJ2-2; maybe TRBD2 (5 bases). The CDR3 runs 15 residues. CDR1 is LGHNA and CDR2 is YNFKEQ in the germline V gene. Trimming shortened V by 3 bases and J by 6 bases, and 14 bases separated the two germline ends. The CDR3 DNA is TGTGCCAGCAGCCATGGGTCTGCGGGTCCCGGGGAGCTGTTTTTT. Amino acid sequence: CASSHGSAGPGELFF.

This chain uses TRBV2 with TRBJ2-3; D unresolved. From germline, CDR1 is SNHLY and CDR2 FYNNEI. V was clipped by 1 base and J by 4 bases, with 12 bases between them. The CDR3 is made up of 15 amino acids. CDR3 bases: TGTGCCAGCAGTGAAGATCTGGGTTCTGCAGATACGCAGTATTTT. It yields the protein CASSEDLGSADTQYF.

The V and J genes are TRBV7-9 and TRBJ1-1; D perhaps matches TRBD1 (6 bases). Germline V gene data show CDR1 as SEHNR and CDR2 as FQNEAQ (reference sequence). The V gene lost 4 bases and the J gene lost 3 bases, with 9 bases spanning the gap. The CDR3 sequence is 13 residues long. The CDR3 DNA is TGTGCCAGCAGCTGGGGACAAGACACTGAAGCTTTCTTT. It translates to CASSWGQDTEAFF.

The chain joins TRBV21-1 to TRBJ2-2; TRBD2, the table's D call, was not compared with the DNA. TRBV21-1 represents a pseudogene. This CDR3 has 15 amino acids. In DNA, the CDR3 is TGTGCCAGCAGCAAACTAGCGGAGTACACCGGGGAGCTGTTTTTT. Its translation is CASSKLAEYTGELFF.

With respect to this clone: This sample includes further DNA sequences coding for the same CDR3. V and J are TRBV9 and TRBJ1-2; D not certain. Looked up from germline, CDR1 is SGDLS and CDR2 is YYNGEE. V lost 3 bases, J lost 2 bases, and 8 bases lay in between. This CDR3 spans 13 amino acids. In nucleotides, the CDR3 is TGTGCCAGCAGCGCGGGCCCCAACTATGGCTACACCTTC. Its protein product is CASSAGPNYGYTF.

In nucleotides, the CDR3 is TGTGCCTGGAGTGTAACCGGGGAGCAGTACTTC. Translation: CAWSVTGEQYF. The gene calls are TRBV30 and TRBJ2-7, with D unclear. The V gene lost 0 bases and the J gene lost 7 bases, with 7 bases spanning the gap. The germline V gene has CDR1 GTSNPN and CDR2 SVGIG (reference sequence). The CDR3 is made up of 11 amino acids.

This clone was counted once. The CDR3 DNA reads TGTGCCAGCAGCTTAACCGGGACAGGGAGCTCCTACGAGCAGTACTTC. Its translation: CASSLTGTGSSYEQYF. The rearrangement uses TRBV5-4 and TRBJ2-7, with 9 bases fitting TRBD1. The J segment lost 0 bases and the V segment lost 2 bases, leaving 6 bases of the junction unmatched. Germline V lookup: CDR1 SGHNT, CDR2 YYREEE (reference sequence). This CDR3 region has 16 residues. Looking up the rest from reference TRBV5-4 and TRBJ2-7 gives the full variable domain: ETGVTQSPTHLIKTRGQQVTLRCSSQSGHNTVSWYQQALGQGPQFIFQYYREEENGRGNFPPRFSGLQFPNYSSELNVNALELDDSALYLCASSLTGTGSSYEQYFGPGTRLTVT.

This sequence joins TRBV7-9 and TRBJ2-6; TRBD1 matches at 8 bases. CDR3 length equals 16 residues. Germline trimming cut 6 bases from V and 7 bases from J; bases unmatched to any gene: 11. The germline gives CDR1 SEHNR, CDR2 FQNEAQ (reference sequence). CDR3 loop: CASRKTGAFLANVLTF. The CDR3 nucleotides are TGTGCCAGCAGGAAGACAGGGGCGTTTTTAGCCAACGTCCTGACTTTC.

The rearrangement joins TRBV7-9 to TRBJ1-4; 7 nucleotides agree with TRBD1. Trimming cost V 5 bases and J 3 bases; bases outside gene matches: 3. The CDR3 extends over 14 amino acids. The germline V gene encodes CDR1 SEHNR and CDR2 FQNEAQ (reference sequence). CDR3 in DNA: TGTGCCAGCAGCCAACAGGGGCCTAATGAAAAACTGTTTTTT. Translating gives CASSQQGPNEKLFF.

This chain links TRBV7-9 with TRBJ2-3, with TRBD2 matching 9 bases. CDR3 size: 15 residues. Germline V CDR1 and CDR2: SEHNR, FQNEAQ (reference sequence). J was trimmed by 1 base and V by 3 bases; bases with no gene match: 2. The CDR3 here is CASSLSSGGTDTQYF. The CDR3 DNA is TGTGCCAGCAGCTTGTCTAGCGGGGGCACAGATACGCAGTATTTT.

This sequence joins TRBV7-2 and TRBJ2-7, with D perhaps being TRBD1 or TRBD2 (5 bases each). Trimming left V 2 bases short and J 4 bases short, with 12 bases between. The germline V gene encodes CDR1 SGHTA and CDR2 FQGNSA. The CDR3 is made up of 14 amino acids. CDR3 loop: CASSLSRGTYEQYF. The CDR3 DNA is TGTGCCAGCAGCTTAAGTCGGGGCACGTACGAGCAGTACTTC.

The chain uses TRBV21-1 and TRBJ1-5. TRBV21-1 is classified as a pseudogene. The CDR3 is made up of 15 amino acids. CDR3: CASSDQTRSARPQHF. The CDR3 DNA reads TGTGCCAGCAGCGACCAAACAAGGAGCGCTCGGCCCCAGCATTTT.

CDR3 sequence: CASSSRTSGGGETQYF. As DNA, the CDR3 is TGCGCCAGCAGCTCCAGGACTAGCGGGGGAGGGGAGACCCAGTACTTC. V usage is TRBV5-1 and J usage is TRBJ2-5, with 13 positions matching TRBD2. This CDR3 spans 16 amino acids. Trimming cost V 3 bases and J 5 bases; bases outside gene matches: 7. Germline V gene sequence: CDR1 SGHRS, CDR2 YFSETQ.

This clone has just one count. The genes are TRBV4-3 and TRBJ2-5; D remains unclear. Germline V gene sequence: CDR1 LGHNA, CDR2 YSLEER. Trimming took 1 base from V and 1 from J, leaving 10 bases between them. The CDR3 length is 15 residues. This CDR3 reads CASSQAALSQETQYF. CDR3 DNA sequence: TGCGCCAGCAGCCAAGCCGCACTCAGCCAAGAGACCCAGTACTTC.